The rows below give T cell receptor beta chains drawn from one sample of a study of shared clonotypes between healthy human individuals. Measured with immunoSEQ multiplex PCR; TCRdb has only the in-frame clones, and not every one. Among about 690,000 clones listed, 90% were seen once. Sequences were obtained from memory CD8+ T cells from PBMCs. The origin of the receptors is a man younger than 35 in good health. Some clones in this sample may be carry-over from other donors' samples. The CDR3 runs from the conserved cysteine through the conserved F or W. Fields, in order: V gene, J gene, CDR3 protein.

TRBV4-1,TRBJ2-5,CASSHGVRERDPPETQYF
TRBV7-9,TRBJ2-7,CASSGWEATPLYERQYF
TRBV18,TRBJ2-2,CASSPNGLAAENTGELFF
TRBV6-1,TRBJ2-7,CASSEGLRSEQYF
TRBV19,TRBJ2-2,CASRDLNTGELFF
TRBV5-1,TRBJ2-7,CASSLVSYEQYF
TRBV7-6,TRBJ2-5,CASSLTSGQETQYF
TRBV7-6,TRBJ1-4,CASSLDHSSSRGGLFF
TRBV29-1,TRBJ2-7,CSVEGMGTLGSEQYF
TRBV10-3,TRBJ2-5,CAISDSDSTYVSQETQYF
TRBV27,TRBJ2-4,CASSDRGAGDIQYF
TRBV4-3,TRBJ2-7,CASSQDISLSYEQYF
TRBV9,TRBJ1-1,CASSERRNTEAFF
TRBV25-1,TRBJ1-1,CASGGGGGSAFF
TRBV27,TRBJ2-7,CASSLVRRLAGIEQYF
TRBV28,TRBJ2-1,CASRGGTSRYHNEQFF
TRBV7-9,TRBJ2-5,CASSPSPGLAGVKETQYF
TRBV11-2,TRBJ2-5,CASSSGLPRETQYF
TRBV5-4,TRBJ2-3,CASTTSGGADTQYF
TRBV7-8,TRBJ2-7,CASRLGQGAYEQYF
TRBV10-1,TRBJ2-7,CASSYTSYEQYF
TRBV7-9,TRBJ2-7,CASNLGLAGDIEQYF
TRBV9,TRBJ1-1,CASSVEGHEQGLPHTEAFF
TRBV6-6,TRBJ2-3,CASSYSETSGKDTQYF
TRBV6-6,TRBJ1-2,CASRLGPTPYGYTF
TRBV28,TRBJ2-1,CASYPRLAGGINNEQFF
TRBV10-3,TRBJ2-1,CAISDGQLSYNEQFF
TRBV28,TRBJ2-2,CASSGGRTANTGELFF
TRBV7-9,TRBJ2-3,CASSLSIGRRDTQYF
TRBV27,TRBJ1-2,CASSLGPQGAYNGYTF
TRBV27,TRBJ2-5,CASSPRTGLTSEETQYF
TRBV4-3,TRBJ1-4,CASSRGQGNEKLFF
TRBV10-3,TRBJ2-7,CAIGSGGEQYF
TRBV11-3,.,CASSFGSYEQYF
TRBV9,TRBJ2-1,CASSVGGVGEQFF
TRBV5-1,TRBJ2-7,CASSPGQGAYEQYF
TRBV4-3,TRBJ2-7,CASSPGSGEQYF
TRBV9,TRBJ2-1,CASSVGRGVGNEQFF
TRBV4-1,TRBJ2-7,CASSRGTAISYEQYF
TRBV13,TRBJ2-2,CASSLVANTGELFF
TRBV11-2,TRBJ1-4,CASSEFRFGKLFF
TRBV10-3,TRBJ1-2,CAISPGDGDNGYTF
TRBV13,TRBJ2-3,CASSLTFDTQYF
TRBV7-9,TRBJ2-1,CASILEGTHNEQFF
TRBV29-1,TRBJ2-3,CSVEIGVGQWSTDTQYF
TRBV9,TRBJ2-2,CASSETGTGELFF
TRBV9,TRBJ2-7,CASSSAAVSYEQYF
TRBV7-3,TRBJ2-1,CASSLGLGGIYNEQFF
TRBV10-3,TRBJ1-2,CAISDSYGYTF